These 16 T cell receptor beta chains share one sample of origin, sequenced in a study of blood T cell repertoires in COVID-19. Clones were read by immunoSEQ multiplex PCR, and TCRdb kept only the in-frame ones, dropping some. This table has over 150,000 clones, under 95% appearing once. The sequencing input was peripheral blood. The receptors come from a man between 45 and 60 years old with acute or convalescent COVID-19.

The genes are TRBV11-2 and TRBJ2-1; possible D gene TRBD1, 6 bases. V gave up 7 bases and J gave up 9 bases, with 19 bases separating them. This CDR3 comprises 14 residues. Germline lookup yields CDR1 SGHAT and CDR2 FQNNGV. CDR3 nucleotide sequence: TGTGCCAGCACCGATAGGGGGTTATCTCGTGAGCAGTTCTTC. Its translation: CASTDRGLSREQFF.

J is TRBJ2-3 and V is TRBV27; the match to TRBD2 covers 9 bases. Per the germline V gene, CDR1 is MNHEY and CDR2 is SMNVEV (reference sequence). This CDR3 spans 16 amino acids. V shed 7 bases and J 2 bases; nucleotides not matched to a gene: 10. CDR3 sequence: CASISLTSGNTDTQYF. The CDR3 nucleotides read TGTGCCAGCATTTCCTTGACTAGCGGAAACACAGATACGCAGTATTTT.

V and J are TRBV11-2 and TRBJ2-1; TRBD2 matches 9 bases. The CDR3 loop spans 16 amino acids. Germline lookup yields CDR1 SGHAT and CDR2 FQNNGV. V shed 5 bases and J 1 base; nucleotides not matched to a gene: 6. Here the CDR3 DNA reads TGTGCCAGCAGCCTTAGCGGGAGTGGATCCTACAATGAGCAGTTCTTC. Encoded protein: CASSLSGSGSYNEQFF. Together with reference TRBV11-2 and TRBJ2-1, the CDR3 gives the full variable domain: EAGVAQSPRYKIIEKRQSVAFWCNPISGHATLYWYQQILGQGPKLLIQFQNNGVVDDSQLPKDRFSAERLKGVDSTLKIQPAKLEDSAVYLCASSLSGSGSYNEQFFGPGTRLTVL.

V is TRBV3-1 (or the pseudogene TRBV3-2) and J is TRBJ2-3; 16 nucleotides align to TRBD2. V trimming: 3 bases; J trimming: 9 bases; junction bases outside the gene matches: 9. Germline loops: CDR1 LGHDT, CDR2 YNNKEL (reference sequence). The CDR3 sequence is 17 residues long. The CDR3, as DNA: TGTGCCAGCAGCCATCGAGCCGGGACTAGCGGGGGGGGGACGCAGTATTTT. Protein sequence: CASSHRAGTSGGGTQYF.

The V call is TRBV20-1, the J call TRBJ2-5; D call uncertain. V was clipped by 7 bases and J by 4 bases, with 7 bases between them. This CDR3 is 10 amino acids long. CDR1 is DFQATT, CDR2 SNEGSKA, per germline (reference sequence). The CDR3 DNA reads as TGCAGTGTCCCCCGAGAGACCCAGTACTTC. Protein: CSVPRETQYF.

This clone appeared a single time. The chain joins TRBV5-1 to TRBJ2-2; D is uncertain. V was cut by 6 bases and J by 5 bases, with 11 bases left in between. This CDR3 region has 13 residues. Germline CDR1 and CDR2: SGHRS and YFSETQ. The CDR3 reads CASTPVRTGELFF. The CDR3 DNA reads TGCGCCAGCACGCCAGTCAGGACCGGGGAGCTGTTTTTT.

The V gene is TRBV19, the J gene TRBJ2-7, with D perhaps matching TRBD2 (7 bases). The length of the CDR3 is 18 residues. The germline V and J ends were trimmed by 5 bases and 1 base, with 24 bases remaining between them. Germline V gene data show CDR1 as LNHDA and CDR2 as SQIVND (reference sequence). The DNA for the CDR3 is TGTGCCAGTAGTCCTAAAGGCGGGGGCGGGAGCCCGTCCTACGAGCAGTACTTC. Protein sequence: CASSPKGGGGSPSYEQYF.

The rearrangement links TRBV4-3 to TRBJ1-2; 9 bases are shared with TRBD1. The junction had 5 bases not matched to a gene; V was cut back by 4 bases and J by 5 bases. CDR3 length: 14 amino acids. Germline loops: CDR1 LGHNA, CDR2 YSLEER. The CDR3 DNA reads TGCGCCAGCAGCCTCTCGGGACAGGGATATGGCTACACCTTC. Amino acid sequence: CASSLSGQGYGYTF.

The chain is built from TRBV28 and TRBJ1-5; possible D gene TRBD1, 6 bases. The CDR3 is 18 amino acids. Germline lookup yields CDR1 MDHEN and CDR2 SYDVKM. V gave up 3 bases and J gave up 2 bases, with 20 bases separating them. DNA of the CDR3: TGTGCCAGCAGTTTCCCGAGGACAGTTATGAGAGGCAATCAGCCCCAGCATTTT. It encodes CASSFPRTVMRGNQPQHF.

J is TRBJ1-4 and V is TRBV18; D is perhaps TRBD1 (6 bases). CDR3 size: 13 residues. The germline CDR1 and CDR2 sequences are KGHSH and LQKENI. With 5 bases removed from V and 7 bases from J, the gap between germline ends came to 11 bases. The CDR3 protein is CASSMGAREKLFF. CDR3 nucleotides: TGTGCCAGCTCAATGGGGGCGCGTGAAAAACTGTTTTTT.

The chain couples TRBV6-2 or TRBV6-3 to TRBJ1-1, with 10 positions matching TRBD1. Trimming at V came to 5 bases and at J to 5 bases, leaving 5 bases not matched to a gene. In germline, CDR1 is MNHEY, CDR2 SVGEGT. The CDR3 extends over 14 amino acids. The CDR3 DNA follows: TGTGCCAGCAGTGACAGGGGGCAGCGGACTGAAGCTTTCTTT. Its translation: CASSDRGQRTEAFF.

The gene calls are TRBV28 and TRBJ2-2; D gene unclear. V was trimmed by 8 bases and J by 3 bases, leaving 7 bases between them. CDR1 is MDHEN and CDR2 is SYDVKM in the germline V gene. This CDR3 spans 12 amino acids. The CDR3 spells CASPTDTGELFF. The DNA for the CDR3 is TGTGCCAGCCCCACGGACACCGGGGAGCTGTTTTTT.

The CDR3 spells CASSLGLAGNRYNEQFF. CDR3 sequence (DNA): TGTGCCAGCTCCCTTGGACTAGCGGGAAACCGTTACAATGAGCAGTTCTTC. This chain joins TRBV18 and TRBJ2-1, with 12 bases identical to TRBD2. Germline V gene lookup returns CDR1 KGHSH and CDR2 LQKENI. The CDR3 is 17 residues long. Trimming cost V 6 bases and J 4 bases; bases outside gene matches: 10.

The V call is TRBV7-8, the J call TRBJ2-5; possibly TRBD2 for D (6 bases). The length of the CDR3 is 12 residues. With 5 bases removed from V and 7 bases from J, the gap between germline ends came to 11 bases. Germline CDR1 is SGHVS and CDR2 is FQNEAQ. In DNA form, the CDR3 reads TGTGCCAGCAGCGCTACGGAGGGGACCCAGTACTTC. Its translation: CASSATEGTQYF.

The gene calls are TRBV6-5 and TRBJ1-4; 8 bases map to TRBD1. V trimming: 6 bases; J trimming: 6 bases; junction bases outside the gene matches: 0. The CDR3 runs 12 residues. The germline V gene encodes CDR1 MNHEY and CDR2 SVGAGI. The CDR3 DNA follows: TGTGCCAGCAGCAGGGGGCATGAAAAACTGTTTTTT. This gives the protein CASSRGHEKLFF.

The chain combines TRBV4-2 with TRBJ1-6, with 8 nucleotides matching TRBD1. The V segment lost 3 bases and the J segment 7 bases; nucleotides outside the gene matches: 8. CDR3 length: 16 residues. Germline-derived CDR1 and CDR2 are LGHNA and YNFKEQ. CDR3 amino acids: CASSQERTGLNSPLHF. The CDR3 DNA reads TGTGCCAGCAGCCAGGAAAGGACAGGGTTGAATTCACCCCTCCACTTT.